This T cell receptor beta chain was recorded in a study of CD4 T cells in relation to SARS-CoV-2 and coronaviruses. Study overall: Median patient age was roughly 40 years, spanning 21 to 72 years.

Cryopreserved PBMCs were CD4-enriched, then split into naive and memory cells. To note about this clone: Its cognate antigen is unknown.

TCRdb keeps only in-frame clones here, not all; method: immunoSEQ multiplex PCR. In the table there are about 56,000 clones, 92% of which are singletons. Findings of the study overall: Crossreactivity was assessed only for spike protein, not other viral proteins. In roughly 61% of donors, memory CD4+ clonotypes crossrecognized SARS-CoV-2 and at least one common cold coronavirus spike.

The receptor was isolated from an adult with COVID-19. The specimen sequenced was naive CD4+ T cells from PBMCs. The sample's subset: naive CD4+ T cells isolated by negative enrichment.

In DNA, the CDR3 is TGTGCCTGGACTAGCGGGAGTCTGGAGCAGTTCTTC. Encoded protein: CAWTSGSLEQFF. The V gene is TRBV30, the J gene TRBJ2-1, with 10 bases fitting TRBD2. V trimming: 4 bases; J trimming: 10 bases; junction bases outside the gene matches: 4. The germline gives CDR1 GTSNPN, CDR2 SVGIG (reference sequence). The CDR3 totals 12 residues.